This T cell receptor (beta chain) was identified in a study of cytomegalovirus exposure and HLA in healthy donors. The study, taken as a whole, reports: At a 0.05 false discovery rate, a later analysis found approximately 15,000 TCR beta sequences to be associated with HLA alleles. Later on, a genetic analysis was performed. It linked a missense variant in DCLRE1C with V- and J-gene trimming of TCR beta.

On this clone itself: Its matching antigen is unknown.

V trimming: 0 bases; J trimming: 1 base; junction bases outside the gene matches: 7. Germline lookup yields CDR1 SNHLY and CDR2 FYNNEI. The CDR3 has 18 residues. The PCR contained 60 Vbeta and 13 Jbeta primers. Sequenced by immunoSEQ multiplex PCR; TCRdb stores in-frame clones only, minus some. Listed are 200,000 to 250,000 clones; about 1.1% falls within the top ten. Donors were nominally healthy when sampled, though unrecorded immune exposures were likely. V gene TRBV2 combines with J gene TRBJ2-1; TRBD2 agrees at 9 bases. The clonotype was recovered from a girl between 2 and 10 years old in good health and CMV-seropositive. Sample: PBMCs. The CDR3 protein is CASSEALLGLASYNEQFF. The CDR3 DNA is TGTGCCAGCAGTGAAGCGCTTCTAGGACTAGCGTCCTACAATGAGCAGTTCTTC.